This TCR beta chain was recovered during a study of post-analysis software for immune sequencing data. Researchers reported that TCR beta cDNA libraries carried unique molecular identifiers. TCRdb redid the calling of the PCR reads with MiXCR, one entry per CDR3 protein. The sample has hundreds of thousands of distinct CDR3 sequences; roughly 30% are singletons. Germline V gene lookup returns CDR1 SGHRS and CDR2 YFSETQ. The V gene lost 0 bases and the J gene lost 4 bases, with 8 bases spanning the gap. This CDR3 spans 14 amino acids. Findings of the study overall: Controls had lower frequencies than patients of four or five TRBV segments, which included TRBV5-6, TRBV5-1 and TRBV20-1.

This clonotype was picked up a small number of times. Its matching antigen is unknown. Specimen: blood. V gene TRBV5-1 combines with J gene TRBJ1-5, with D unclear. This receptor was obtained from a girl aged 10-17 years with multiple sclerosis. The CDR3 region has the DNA TGCGCCAGCAGCTTGGAATCAGGAAATCAGCCCCAGCATTTT. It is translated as CASSLESGNQPQHF. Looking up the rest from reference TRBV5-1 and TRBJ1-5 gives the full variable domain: KAGVTQTPRYLIKTRGQQVTLSCSPISGHRSVSWYQQTPGQGLQFLFEYFSETQRNKGNFPGRFSGRQFSNSRSEMNVSTLELGDSALYLCASSLESGNQPQHFGDGTRLSIL.